These 29 T cell receptor beta chains were all obtained from the same sample, sequenced in a study of OX40 agonist ivuxolimab in advanced cancers. Clones were sequenced by immunoSEQ multiplex PCR, and TCRdb holds only the in-frame ones, with some missing. The sample yields roughly 80,000 clones, around 90% seen once. Sequencing was performed on CD4+ or CD8+ T cells sorted from blood, taken in a trial of the OX40 agonist ivuxolimab. The receptors were gathered from an adult with an advanced solid tumor such as melanoma, head and neck, liver or kidney cancer.

V gene TRBV5-1 combines with J gene TRBJ2-5, with 8 bases identical to TRBD1. The junction had 7 bases not matched to a gene; V was cut back by 6 bases and J by 3 bases. CDR1 and CDR2 (germline): SGHRS, YFSETQ. The CDR3 is 14 residues long. The CDR3 DNA reads as TGCGCCAGCATTAAGTCGGACAGGGAAGAGACCCAGTACTTC. Translation: CASIKSDREETQYF.

The chain couples TRBV6-5 to TRBJ1-6; D remains unclear. This CDR3 region has 14 residues. Trimming cost V 2 bases and J 7 bases, with 9 bases left between them. Germline V gene sequence: CDR1 MNHEY, CDR2 SVGAGI. The CDR3 sequence is CASSYTRNNSPLHF. The DNA for the CDR3 is TGTGCCAGCAGTTACACCCGGAACAATTCACCCCTCCACTTT.

The rearrangement uses TRBV5-1 and TRBJ1-1; D ambiguous. CDR1 is SGHRS, CDR2 YFSETQ, per germline. The CDR3 sequence is 13 residues long. V was cut by 0 bases and J by 4 bases, with 7 bases left in between. The CDR3 protein is CASSLGGGTEAFF. CDR3 nucleotides: TGCGCCAGCAGCTTGGGGGGAGGCACTGAAGCTTTCTTT.

This clone has more than one count but fewer than ten. Written as DNA, the CDR3 is TGTGCCTGGAGTACGGGCCTCACTGAAGCTTTCTTT. It encodes CAWSTGLTEAFF. This chain links TRBV30 with TRBJ1-1; D unresolved. V lost 2 bases and J lost 4, with 8 bases in between. CDR3 length: 12 amino acids. Germline-derived CDR1 and CDR2 are GTSNPN and SVGIG (reference sequence).

The gene calls are TRBV19 and TRBJ2-1, with 12 nucleotides matching TRBD1. This CDR3 spans 17 amino acids. The germline CDR1 and CDR2 sequences are LNHDA and SQIVND (reference sequence). The junction had 9 bases not matched to a gene; V was cut back by 4 bases and J by 5 bases. The chain's CDR3 is CASSRRWGQGAHNEQFF. CDR3 in DNA: TGTGCCAGTAGTAGGCGATGGGGACAGGGGGCCCACAATGAGCAGTTCTTC.

The rearrangement links TRBV15 to TRBJ1-2; TRBD1 might be the D (5 bases). V was trimmed by 5 bases and J by 8 bases, leaving 18 bases between them. There are 14 residues in the CDR3. Germline loops: CDR1 LNHNV, CDR2 YYDKDF (reference sequence). CDR3 in DNA: TGTGCCACCAGCCAGGACCCGGAGGGGAGAGGCTACACCTTC. This translates into CATSQDPEGRGYTF.

To note about this clone: Its ends do not fully match the called genes, so a read error is possible. The V call is TRBV28, the J call TRBJ1-3; no definite D call. The CDR3 totals 15 residues. Germline V lookup: CDR1 MDHEN, CDR2 SYDVKM. The chain's CDR3 is CASSLGFLRWNTMYF. In DNA, the CDR3 is TGTGCCAGCAGTTTGGGATTCCTGCGGTGGAACACCATGTATTTT.

This chain links TRBV5-1 with TRBJ2-3; weak D call: TRBD1 (6 bases). Germline CDR1 and CDR2: SGHRS and YFSETQ. Trimming took 3 bases from V and 4 from J, leaving 9 bases between them. The CDR3 spans 13 residues. The chain's CDR3 is CASSYGQPDTQYF. In nucleotides, the CDR3 is TGCGCCAGCAGCTATGGACAGCCAGATACGCAGTATTTT.

In this sample, this clone turned up a few times. V is TRBV7-8 and J is TRBJ2-3; D unclear. V was trimmed by 2 bases and J by 1 base, leaving 13 bases between them. Per germline, CDR1 SGHVS and CDR2 FQNEAQ. CDR3 length: 16 residues. CDR3 coding DNA: TGTGCCAGCAGCTTAACCTGGTGGGATCGCACAGATACGCAGTATTTT. It codes for CASSLTWWDRTDTQYF.

The gene calls are TRBV5-6 and TRBJ1-4, with D unresolved. V was pared by 1 base and J by 10 bases, with 8 bases between. The CDR3 contains 12 residues. The germline V gene encodes CDR1 SGHDT and CDR2 YYEEEE. CDR3 sequence reads: CASSLQDRKLFF. In DNA, the CDR3 is TGTGCCAGCAGCTTGCAGGACCGAAAACTGTTTTTT.

The chain uses TRBV30 and TRBJ1-2; D may be TRBD1 (5 bases). V lost 4 bases to trimming and J lost 3 bases, with 9 bases between them. The CDR3 length is 12 residues. CDR1 and CDR2 (germline): GTSNPN, SVGIG (reference sequence). CDR3 in amino acids: CAWNRGDYGYTF. In DNA, the CDR3 is TGTGCCTGGAACCGGGGGGACTATGGCTACACCTTC.

CDR3 amino acids: CASITSWTTGGELFF. Here the CDR3 DNA reads TGTGCCAGCATAACCAGCTGGACGACGGGCGGGGAGCTGTTTTTT. The chain links TRBV6-1 to TRBJ2-2; the D is unclear. The V gene lost 7 bases and the J gene lost 7 bases, with 19 bases spanning the gap. This CDR3 is built from 15 residues. Germline V CDR1 and CDR2: MNHNS, SASEGT.

The rearrangement joins TRBV29-1 to TRBJ1-1, with D possibly matching TRBD1 (6 bases). V lost 1 base, J lost 1 base, and 7 bases lay in between. The CDR3 runs to 13 residues. The germline V gene encodes CDR1 SQVTM and CDR2 ANQGSEA. The CDR3 DNA reads TGCAGCGTTGAAGGGACAGCGAACACTGAAGCTTTCTTT. It is translated as CSVEGTANTEAFF.

In regard to this clone: The sample holds other DNA sequences that translate to the same CDR3. The chain employs TRBV5-1 and TRBJ2-1; D is perhaps TRBD2 (5 bases). This CDR3 is 16 amino acids long. Per the germline V gene, CDR1 is SGHRS and CDR2 is YFSETQ. Trimming removed 4 bases at V and 0 bases at J, with 14 bases between. CDR3 sequence: CASSPQGRSSYNEQFF. DNA of the CDR3: TGCGCCAGCAGCCCGCAAGGGAGAAGCTCCTACAATGAGCAGTTCTTC.

This clone showed up just a few times. The chain has TRBV5-6 and TRBJ2-1, with TRBD1 matching over 7 bases. The germline V gene encodes CDR1 SGHDT and CDR2 YYEEEE. CDR3 length: 13 amino acids. V gave up 0 bases and J gave up 12 bases; unmatched junction bases: 6. The CDR3 bases are TGTGCCAGCAGCTTGGGCGACAGGGTAGTGCAGTTCTTC. Its translation: CASSLGDRVVQFF.

The gene calls are TRBV15 and TRBJ1-5; weak D call: TRBD1 (6 bases). Germline V lookup: CDR1 LNHNV, CDR2 YYDKDF (reference sequence). This CDR3 comprises 16 residues. The germline V and J ends were trimmed by 3 bases and 7 bases, with 19 bases remaining between them. CDR3 loop: CATSSEQGKGGQPQHF. In DNA, the CDR3 is TGTGCCACCAGCAGCGAACAGGGTAAGGGAGGCCAGCCCCAGCATTTT.

The genes are TRBV9 and TRBJ2-1, with 13 bases identical to TRBD2. The trim removed 0 bases at V and 6 bases at J, leaving 9 bases unmatched. Germline CDR1 and CDR2: SGDLS and YYNGEE. The length of the CDR3 is 18 residues. The CDR3 sequence is CASSVAGLGLAGVNEQFF. In DNA, the CDR3 is TGTGCCAGCAGCGTAGCCGGCCTCGGACTAGCGGGAGTCAATGAGCAGTTCTTC.

This chain uses TRBV7-9 with TRBJ1-1; D remains ambiguous. Germline V gene lookup returns CDR1 SEHNR and CDR2 FQNEAQ (reference sequence). Trimming pared 6 bases from V and 2 bases from J, leaving 19 bases between. CDR3 size: 16 residues. The CDR3, as DNA: TGTGCCAGCAGAGACCTCTCTAGCCCTAGCAACACTGAAGCTTTCTTT. It specifies CASRDLSSPSNTEAFF.

The chain couples TRBV18 to TRBJ1-5; 7 positions match TRBD1. The CDR3 extends over 15 amino acids. With V trimmed by 3 bases and J by 10 bases, 12 bases remained unmatched. From germline, CDR1 is KGHSH and CDR2 LQKENI. The CDR3, as DNA: TGTGCCAGCTCACCTTTACAGGGGATGTCAGAACCCCAGCATTTT. It encodes CASSPLQGMSEPQHF.

This clone has only one observation. This sequence joins TRBV4-1 and TRBJ2-3; D is possibly TRBD1 (6 bases). Trimming took off 1 base at V and 0 bases at J, with 14 bases between the two ends. This CDR3 comprises 17 residues. CDR1 and CDR2 (germline): MGHRA, YSYEKL. The CDR3 loop reads CASSQVSQGPSTDTQYF. The DNA of the CDR3 is TGCGCCAGCAGCCAAGTATCCCAGGGGCCTAGCACAGATACGCAGTATTTT.

The chain employs TRBV6-5 and TRBJ1-2, with 7 bases lining up with TRBD1. The CDR3 extends over 15 amino acids. Germline V gene data show CDR1 as MNHEY and CDR2 as SVGAGI. J lost 6 bases, V lost 4 bases, and 11 bases had no gene match. CDR3 in DNA: TGTGCCAGCAGTTCACCAAGGACAGGAGAGAATGGCTACACCTTC. As protein: CASSSPRTGENGYTF.

The chain joins TRBV6-5 to TRBJ2-2; 8 positions agree with TRBD2. The CDR3 has 15 amino acids. V shed 10 bases, J shed 6 bases, and the junction held 13 bases outside the gene matches. Germline V lookup: CDR1 MNHEY, CDR2 SVGAGI. The CDR3 here is CATVSRGGHSGELFF. CDR3 DNA sequence: TGTGCCACAGTCTCTCGCGGGGGGCATTCCGGGGAGCTGTTTTTT.

The DNA of the CDR3 is TGCGCCAGCAGCAGACAGGACAGGGGATTGTACGAGCAGTACTTC. Protein sequence: CASSRQDRGLYEQYF. This chain links TRBV4-1 with TRBJ2-5; TRBD1 aligns across 9 bases. The J call may be mistaken, given a closer DNA end match to TRBJ2-7. The CDR3 consists of 15 residues. Germline CDR1 and CDR2: MGHRA and YSYEKL.

The chain carries TRBV15 and TRBJ2-5; 9 bases map to TRBD2. The germline CDR1 and CDR2 sequences are LNHNV and YYDKDF (reference sequence). The CDR3 is made up of 16 amino acids. Germline trimming cut 3 bases from V and 5 bases from J; bases unmatched to any gene: 10. CDR3 DNA sequence: TGTGCCACCAGCAGCCTTCCTAGCGGGGTGACGGAGACCCAGTACTTC. Amino acids: CATSSLPSGVTETQYF.

V and J are TRBV29-1 and TRBJ2-7; 9 bases match TRBD2. The CDR3 contains 14 residues. From germline, CDR1 is SQVTM and CDR2 ANQGSEA. J gave up 1 base and V 2 bases, and 3 bases lay outside the gene matches. CDR3 coding DNA: TGCAGCGTTGAACGGGCGGGAGGGTCCTACGAGCAGTACTTC. This translates into CSVERAGGSYEQYF.

This sequence joins TRBV2 and TRBJ1-3, with 9 bases aligning to TRBD1. V shed 7 bases and J 4 bases; nucleotides not matched to a gene: 2. CDR1 is SNHLY, CDR2 FYNNEI, per germline. The CDR3 runs 13 residues. The CDR3 region is CASKGTGGNTIYF. In DNA form, the CDR3 reads TGTGCCAGCAAAGGGACAGGGGGAAACACCATATATTTT. The whole variable domain, remainder taken from reference TRBV2 and TRBJ1-3, is EPEVTQTPSHQVTQMGQEVILRCVPISNHLYFYWYRQILGQKVEFLVSFYNNEISEKSEIFDDQFSVERPDGSNFTLKIRSTKLEDSAMYFCASKGTGGNTIYFGEGSWLTVV.

This clone was recorded once. The J gene is TRBJ1-2, the V gene TRBV27, with TRBD1 as a possible D gene (5 bases). The CDR3 has 15 amino acids. Germline-derived CDR1 and CDR2 are MNHEY and SMNVEV (reference sequence). V was trimmed by 4 bases and J by 0 bases, leaving 12 bases between them. CDR3 nucleotide sequence: TGTGCCAGCAGTTCCCCAGGGTCCACTAACTATGGCTACACCTTC. It encodes CASSSPGSTNYGYTF.

This chain connects TRBV19 to TRBJ2-2; D possibly corresponds to TRBD1 (6 bases). The V end was cut by 3 bases, the J end by 6 bases, with 17 bases between. The CDR3 is made up of 16 amino acids. Germline CDR1 reads LNHDA; CDR2 reads SQIVND (reference sequence). CDR3 amino acids: CASSIPPGGGPGELFF. The CDR3 DNA is TGTGCCAGTAGTATTCCCCCGGGTGGGGGCCCCGGGGAGCTGTTTTTT. The whole variable domain, filled in from reference TRBV19 and TRBJ2-2, reads DGGITQSPKYLFRKEGQNVTLSCEQNLNHDAMYWYRQDPGQGLRLIYYSQIVNDFQKGDIAEGYSVSREKKESFPLTVTSAQKNPTAFYLCASSIPPGGGPGELFFGEGSRLTVL.

The chain joins TRBV28 to TRBJ1-1, with TRBD1 matching 9 bases. In germline, CDR1 is MDHEN, CDR2 SYDVKM. This CDR3 comprises 16 residues. Germline trimming cut 5 bases from V and 2 bases from J; bases unmatched to any gene: 9. The CDR3 spells CASSLTPGQGNTEAFF. The DNA of the CDR3 is TGTGCCAGCAGTCTAACCCCGGGACAGGGCAACACTGAAGCTTTCTTT.